This T cell receptor beta chain was documented in a study of T cell responses to AZD1222 COVID-19 vaccine. Measured with immunoSEQ multiplex PCR; TCRdb has only the in-frame clones, and not every one. The sample records about 79,000 clones, 65% to 85% being singletons. In this sample, this clone turned up once. Germline V gene lookup returns CDR1 SGHKS and CDR2 YYEKEE (reference sequence). Trimming took 3 bases from V and 0 from J; bases not matched to a gene: 2. CDR3 size: 15 residues. This clonotype was sampled from an adult in good health. V usage is TRBV5-5 and J usage is TRBJ1-5, with 8 bases aligning to TRBD1. This material consisted of peripheral blood, taken on day 0 of AZD1222 vaccination. CDR3 in DNA: TGTGCCAGCAGCTCCGGGACAGGTAGCAATCAGCCCCAGCATTTT. Translation gives CASSSGTGSNQPQHF.